This TCR beta chain comes out of a study of control samples from healthy donors and cancer patients. Measured with immunoSEQ multiplex PCR; TCRdb has only the in-frame clones, and not every one. This table has 70,000 to 80,000 clones, less than 90% appearing once. The sequence derives from a woman in her forties or fifties in good health. Sequenced sample: blood.

The CDR3 here is CSASQREAGYNEQFF. DNA for the CDR3: TGCAGTGCTAGTCAACGGGAGGCGGGTTACAATGAGCAGTTCTTC. The chain couples TRBV20-1 to TRBJ2-1; 7 bases fit TRBD2. Germline CDR1 DFQATT, CDR2 SNEGSKA (reference sequence). V lost 3 bases and J lost 4; bases outside the gene matches: 9. The CDR3 spans 15 residues.